The following is a T cell receptor (beta chain) sequence with its context. These data come from a study of T cells in Graves' hyperthyroidism and ophthalmopathy. Background on the study: Peripheral blood collection took place at initial diagnosis, before any treatment.

V was trimmed by 0 bases and J by 0 bases, leaving 8 bases between them. This CDR3 contains 15 residues. CDR1 is SGHRS and CDR2 is YFSETQ in the germline V gene. Used for diagnoses were clinical symptoms, serum thyroxine and TRAb, thyroid ultrasound and orbital computed tomography. Amplified TCR beta CDR3 regions derived from RNA transcripts. During a first-round RT-PCR of the TCR CDR3, the HTBI primer set was used. One entry per CDR3 protein results from TCRdb running MiXCR on the multiplex PCR reads. Here the sample spans hundreds of thousands of distinct CDR3 sequences, roughly a sixth being singletons.

Sequencing used blood. The V call is TRBV5-1, the J call TRBJ2-3, with a tentative D call TRBD2 (6 bases). The receptor was isolated from a woman in her forties with Graves' ophthalmopathy. CDR3 nucleotide sequence: TGCGCCAGCAGCTTGGAGGAGGGAAGCACAGATACGCAGTATTTT. Protein sequence: CASSLEEGSTDTQYF.